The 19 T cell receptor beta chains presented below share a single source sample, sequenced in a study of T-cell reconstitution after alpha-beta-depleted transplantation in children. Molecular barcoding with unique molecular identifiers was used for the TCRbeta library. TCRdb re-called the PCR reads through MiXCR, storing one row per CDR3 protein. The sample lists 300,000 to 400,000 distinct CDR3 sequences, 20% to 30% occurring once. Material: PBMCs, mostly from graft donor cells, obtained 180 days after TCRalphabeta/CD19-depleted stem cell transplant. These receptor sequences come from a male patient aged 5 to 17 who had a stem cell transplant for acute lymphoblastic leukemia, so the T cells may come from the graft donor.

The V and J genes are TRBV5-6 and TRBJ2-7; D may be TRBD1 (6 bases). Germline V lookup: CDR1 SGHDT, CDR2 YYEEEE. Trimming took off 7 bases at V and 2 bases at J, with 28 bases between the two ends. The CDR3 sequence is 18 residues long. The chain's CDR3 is CASSGKGRDWTAPYEQYF. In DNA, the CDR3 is TGTGCCAGCTCCGGAAAGGGGAGAGATTGGACAGCCCCCTACGAGCAGTACTTC.

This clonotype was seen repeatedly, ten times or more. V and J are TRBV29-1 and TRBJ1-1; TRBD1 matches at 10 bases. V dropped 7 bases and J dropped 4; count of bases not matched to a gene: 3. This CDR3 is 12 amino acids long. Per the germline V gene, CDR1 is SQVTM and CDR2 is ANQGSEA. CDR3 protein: CSAWTGGTEAFF. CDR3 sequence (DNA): TGCAGCGCCTGGACAGGGGGCACTGAAGCTTTCTTT.

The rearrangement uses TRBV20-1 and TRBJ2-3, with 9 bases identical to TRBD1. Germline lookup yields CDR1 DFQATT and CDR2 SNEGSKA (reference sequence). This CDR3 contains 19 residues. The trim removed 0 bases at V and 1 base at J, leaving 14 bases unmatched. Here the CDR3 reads CSARDSGTGRPIRTDTQYF. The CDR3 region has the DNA TGCAGTGCTAGAGATTCCGGGACAGGGAGACCTATCCGCACAGATACGCAGTATTTT.

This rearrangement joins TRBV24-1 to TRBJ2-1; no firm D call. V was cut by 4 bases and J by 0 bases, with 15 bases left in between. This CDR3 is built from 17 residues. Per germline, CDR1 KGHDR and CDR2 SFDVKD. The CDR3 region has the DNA TGTGCCACCAGTGAAAGGATGGTTAGATTCTCCTACAATGAGCAGTTCTTC. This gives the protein CATSERMVRFSYNEQFF.

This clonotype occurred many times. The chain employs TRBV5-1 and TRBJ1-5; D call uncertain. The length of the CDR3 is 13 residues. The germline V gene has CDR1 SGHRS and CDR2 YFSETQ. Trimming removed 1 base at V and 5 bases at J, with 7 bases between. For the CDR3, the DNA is TGCGCCAGCAGCTTGAACGGGGATCAGCCCCAGCATTTT. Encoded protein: CASSLNGDQPQHF.

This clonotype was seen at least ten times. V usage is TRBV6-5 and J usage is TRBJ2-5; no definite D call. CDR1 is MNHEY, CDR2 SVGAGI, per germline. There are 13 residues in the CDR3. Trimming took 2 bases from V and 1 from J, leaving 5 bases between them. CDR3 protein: CASSYRVQETQYF. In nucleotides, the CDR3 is TGTGCCAGCAGTTACAGGGTCCAAGAGACCCAGTACTTC.

The CDR3 DNA follows: TGCAGCGTTCTAGGGTACGAGCAGTACTTC. Translated, it gives CSVLGYEQYF. The J gene is TRBJ2-7, the V gene TRBV29-1; D gene uncertain. CDR3 length: 10 amino acids. The germline V and J ends were trimmed by 5 bases and 4 bases, with 6 bases remaining between them. CDR1 SQVTM and CDR2 ANQGSEA come from the germline V gene.

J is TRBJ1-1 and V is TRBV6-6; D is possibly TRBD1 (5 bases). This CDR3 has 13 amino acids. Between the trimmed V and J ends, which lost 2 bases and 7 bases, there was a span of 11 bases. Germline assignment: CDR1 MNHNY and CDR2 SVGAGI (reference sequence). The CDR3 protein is CASSYQAQGEAFF. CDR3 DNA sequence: TGTGCCAGCAGTTACCAGGCCCAGGGTGAAGCTTTCTTT.

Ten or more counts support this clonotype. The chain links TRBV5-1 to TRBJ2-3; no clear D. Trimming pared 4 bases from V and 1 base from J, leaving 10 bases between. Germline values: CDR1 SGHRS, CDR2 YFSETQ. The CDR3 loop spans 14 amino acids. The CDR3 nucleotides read TGCGCCAGCAGCCCCGACGGGCGCACAGATACGCAGTATTTT. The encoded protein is CASSPDGRTDTQYF.

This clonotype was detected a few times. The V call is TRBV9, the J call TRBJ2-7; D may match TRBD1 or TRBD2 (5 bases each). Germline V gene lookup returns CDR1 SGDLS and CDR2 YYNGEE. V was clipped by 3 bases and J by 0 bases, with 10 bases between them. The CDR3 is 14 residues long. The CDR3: CASSARDGSYEQYF. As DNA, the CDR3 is TGTGCCAGCAGCGCAAGGGACGGCTCCTACGAGCAGTACTTC.

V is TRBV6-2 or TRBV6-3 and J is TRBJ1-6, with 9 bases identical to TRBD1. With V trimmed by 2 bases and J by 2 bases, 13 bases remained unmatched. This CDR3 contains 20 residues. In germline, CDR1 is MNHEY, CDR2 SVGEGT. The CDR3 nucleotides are TGTGCCAGCAGTTACAAAATTACGGGACAGGGATCCCCCTATAATTCACCCCTCCACTTT. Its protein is CASSYKITGQGSPYNSPLHF.

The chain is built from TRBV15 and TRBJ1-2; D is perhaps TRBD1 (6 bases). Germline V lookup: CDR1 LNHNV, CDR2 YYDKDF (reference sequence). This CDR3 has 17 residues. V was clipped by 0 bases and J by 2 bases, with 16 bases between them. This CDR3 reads CATSRDQTGATNYGYTF. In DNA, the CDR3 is TGTGCCACCAGCAGAGATCAAACGGGGGCGACCAACTATGGCTACACCTTC. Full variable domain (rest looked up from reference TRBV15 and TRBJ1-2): DAMVIQNPRYQVTQFGKPVTLSCSQTLNHNVMYWYQQKSSQAPKLLFHYYDKDFNNEADTPDNFQSRRPNTSFCFLDIRSPGLGDTAMYLCATSRDQTGATNYGYTFGSGTRLTVV.

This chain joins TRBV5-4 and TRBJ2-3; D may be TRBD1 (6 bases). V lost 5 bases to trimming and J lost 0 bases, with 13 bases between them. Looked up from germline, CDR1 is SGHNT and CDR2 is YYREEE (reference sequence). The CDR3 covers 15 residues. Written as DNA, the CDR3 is TGTGCCAGCAGACCTCCAGGGGCTAGCACAGATACGCAGTATTTT. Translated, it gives CASRPPGASTDTQYF.

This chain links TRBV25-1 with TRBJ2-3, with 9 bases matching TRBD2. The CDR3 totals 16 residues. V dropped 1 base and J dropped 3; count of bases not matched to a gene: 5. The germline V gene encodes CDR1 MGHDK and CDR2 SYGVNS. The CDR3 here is CASSESSGKRTDTQYF. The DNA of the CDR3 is TGTGCCAGCAGTGAATCTAGCGGGAAGAGAACAGATACGCAGTATTTT.

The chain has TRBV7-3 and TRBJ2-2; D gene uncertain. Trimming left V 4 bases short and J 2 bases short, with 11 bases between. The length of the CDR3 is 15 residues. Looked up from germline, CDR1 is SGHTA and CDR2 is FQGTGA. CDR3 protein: CASSYTRVNTGELFF. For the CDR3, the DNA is TGTGCCAGCAGCTATACTCGGGTCAACACCGGGGAGCTGTTTTTT.

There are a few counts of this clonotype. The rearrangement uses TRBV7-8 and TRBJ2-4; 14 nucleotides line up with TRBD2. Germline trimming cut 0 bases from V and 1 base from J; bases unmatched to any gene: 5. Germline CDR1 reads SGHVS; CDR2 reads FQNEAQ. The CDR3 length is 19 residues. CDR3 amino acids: CASSLAWTSGRNAKNIQYF. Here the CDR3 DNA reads TGTGCCAGCAGCTTAGCGTGGACTAGCGGGAGGAATGCCAAAAACATTCAGTACTTC.

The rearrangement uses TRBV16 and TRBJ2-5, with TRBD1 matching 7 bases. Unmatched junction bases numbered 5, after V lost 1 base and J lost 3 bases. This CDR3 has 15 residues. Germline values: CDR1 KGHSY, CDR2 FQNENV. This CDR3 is CASSQYFTGEETQYF. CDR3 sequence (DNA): TGTGCCAGCAGCCAATATTTTACAGGGGAAGAGACCCAGTACTTC.

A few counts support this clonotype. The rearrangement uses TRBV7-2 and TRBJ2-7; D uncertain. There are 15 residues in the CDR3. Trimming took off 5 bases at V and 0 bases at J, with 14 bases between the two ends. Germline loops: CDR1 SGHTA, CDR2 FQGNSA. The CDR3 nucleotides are TGTGCCAGCAGCCCGCCCCTCCCTAGCTCCTACGAGCAGTACTTC. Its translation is CASSPPLPSSYEQYF.

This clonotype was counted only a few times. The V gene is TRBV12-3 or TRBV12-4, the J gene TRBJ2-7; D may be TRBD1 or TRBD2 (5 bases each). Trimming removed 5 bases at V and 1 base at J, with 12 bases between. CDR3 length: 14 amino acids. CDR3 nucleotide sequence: TGTGCCAGCAGTCGGGACGCAGGATCCTACGAGCAGTACTTC. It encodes CASSRDAGSYEQYF.